The 2 T cell receptor beta chains given below trace back to one sample, sequenced in a study of cytomegalovirus exposure and HLA in healthy donors. Researchers ran the PCR with 60 Vbeta and 13 Jbeta primers. TCRdb's copy holds only in-frame clones and misses some; the assay was immunoSEQ multiplex PCR. The sample shows 90,000 to 140,000 clones, 75% to 90% of them seen only once. Material: PBMCs. All receptors derive from a man aged 30 to 39 in good health and CMV-seropositive.

The chain uses TRBV30 and TRBJ2-5, with unresolved D. TRBJ2-7 matches the DNA end more closely, so the J call is doubtful. Germline CDR1 and CDR2: GTSNPN and SVGIG (reference sequence). The CDR3 length is 11 residues. CDR3 region: CAWSETNEQYF. CDR3 DNA: TGTGCCTGGAGTGAGACAAACGAGCAGTACTTC.

The chain is built from TRBV13 and TRBJ2-1, with D possibly TRBD1 on 6 matching bases. CDR3 length: 15 residues. The V and J ends lost 4 bases and 4 bases respectively, with 14 bases between them. Germline lookup yields CDR1 PRHDT and CDR2 FYEKMQ (reference sequence). DNA for the CDR3: TGTGCCAGCAGCTGGACAGCTCGAGCTTACAATGAGCAGTTCTTC. It translates to CASSWTARAYNEQFF.